Listed below are T cell receptor beta chains from one sample, sequenced in a study of T cell responses to AZD1222 COVID-19 vaccine. Profiled with immunoSEQ multiplex PCR; TCRdb holds only in-frame clones, not every one. There are more than 120,000 clones in the sample; around 90% occur only once, and around 5% lies in the top ten. This material consisted of peripheral blood, taken 28 days after the second dose of the MenACWY control vaccine. The receptors come from an adult who received the MenACWY meningococcal vaccine as a control. The CDR3 runs from the conserved cysteine through the conserved F or W. The order of the fields is V gene, clone size, J gene, D gene, CDR3 protein, CDR3 DNA. The D gene is left open where the match is weak. Clone size appears in some rows only: once, few, many, or a class for an expanded clone.

TRBV6-4,NA,TRBJ2-2,TRBD2,CASSEVGGTTGELFF,TGTGCCAGCAGTGAGGTCGGGGGGACCACCGGGGAGCTGTTTTTT
TRBV30,NA,TRBJ1-2,TRBD1,CACTGAGGYTF,TGTGCCTGTACAGGGGCGGGCGGCTACACCTTC
TRBV3-1/TRBV3-2,NA,TRBJ2-7,TRBD1,CASSYTGELGEQYF,TGTGCCAGCAGTTATACAGGGGAATTGGGCGAGCAGTACTTC
TRBV9,NA,TRBJ1-4,TRBD1,CASSSGTGGEKLFF,TGTGCCAGCAGCTCCGGGACAGGGGGCGAAAAACTGTTTTTT
TRBV30,NA,TRBJ1-1,NA,CAWSVRGITEAFF,TGTGCCTGGAGTGTACGGGGGATAACTGAAGCTTTCTTT
TRBV25-1,NA,TRBJ2-7,TRBD2,CASSELGPGGRFYEQYF,TGTGCCAGCAGTGAATTGGGTCCGGGGGGGCGATTCTACGAGCAGTACTTC
TRBV5-1,NA,TRBJ1-1,NA,CASSRDRTDTEAFF,TGCGCCAGCAGCCGAGACAGAACGGACACTGAAGCTTTCTTT
TRBV9,NA,TRBJ2-1,NA,CASSVGGGSYNEQFF,TGTGCCAGCAGCGTCGGCGGAGGCTCCTACAATGAGCAGTTCTTC
TRBV6-5,NA,TRBJ1-1,NA,CASSSRGAGEAFF,TGTGCCAGCAGCAGCCGGGGGGCGGGTGAAGCTTTCTTT
TRBV30,many,TRBJ1-1,NA,CAWDSGVRTEAFF,TGTGCCTGGGACTCAGGGGTAAGGACTGAAGCTTTCTTT
TRBV4-1,few,TRBJ1-1,NA,CASSQDRPAGPDGGTEAFF,TGCGCCAGCAGCCAAGATCGGCCAGCAGGGCCCGACGGGGGAACTGAAGCTTTCTTT
TRBV11-3,NA,TRBJ1-4,TRBD1,CASSLTPGTGDEKLFF,TGTGCCAGCAGCTTAACCCCCGGGACAGGGGATGAAAAACTGTTTTTT
TRBV7-3,NA,TRBJ2-4,TRBD1,CASSSGTENIQYF,TGTGCCAGCAGCTCCGGGACAGAAAACATTCAGTACTTC
TRBV5-8,once,TRBJ1-5,NA,CASSLEELQGLYNQPQHF,TGTGCCAGCAGCTTGGAAGAGTTGCAGGGATTATACAATCAGCCCCAGCATTTT
TRBV4-3,few,TRBJ2-3,NA,CASRRVADKITDTQYF,TGCGCCAGCCGCAGGGTAGCGGACAAAATCACAGATACGCAGTATTTT
TRBV2,NA,TRBJ1-2,NA,CASSVKEANYGYTF,TGTGCCAGCAGTGTTAAGGAAGCGAACTATGGCTACACCTTC
TRBV27,many,TRBJ1-4,NA,CASSYSQGDEKLFF,TGTGCCAGCAGTTACTCCCAGGGTGACGAAAAACTGTTTTTT
TRBV5-4,once,TRBJ1-4,TRBD1,CASSSWTGGNEKLFF,TGTGCCAGCAGCTCCTGGACAGGGGGTAATGAAAAACTGTTTTTT
TRBV7-6,NA,TRBJ1-6,NA,CASSLGLNSPLHF,TGTGCCAGCAGTCTAGGGTTGAATTCACCCCTCCACTTT
TRBV7-8,NA,TRBJ2-2,NA,CASSPPRRKGDGELFF,TGTGCCAGCAGCCCGCCTAGGCGAAAAGGGGACGGGGAGCTGTTTTTT
TRBV2,NA,TRBJ1-6,NA,CASLRGAYNSPLHF,TGTGCCAGTCTCCGCGGGGCCTATAATTCACCCCTCCACTTT
TRBV7-3,NA,TRBJ2-1,NA,CASSSRDNEQFF,TGTGCCAGCAGCAGTCGAGACAATGAGCAGTTCTTC
TRBV28,NA,TRBJ2-7,NA,CASSLSSGGAAYEQYF,TGTGCCAGCAGTTTATCTTCGGGGGGCGCCGCCTACGAGCAGTACTTC